One sample yielded the 9 T cell receptor beta chains listed below, sequenced in a study of cytomegalovirus exposure and HLA in healthy donors. In the PCR, 60 Vbeta and 13 Jbeta primers were used. Profiled with immunoSEQ multiplex PCR; TCRdb holds only in-frame clones, not every one. The table lists under 250,000 clones, around 83% of them singletons, with 0.24% in the top ten. Sequenced material: PBMCs. The source is a girl aged 2-10 years in good health and CMV-seronegative.

V and J are TRBV5-1 and TRBJ2-3, with D possibly TRBD2 on 5 matching bases. The CDR3 has 14 residues. Germline CDR1 and CDR2: SGHRS and YFSETQ. Trimming removed 7 bases at V and 2 bases at J, with 14 bases between. As DNA, the CDR3 is TGCGCCAGCGCCCTCGGGGTTCCCACAGATACGCAGTATTTT. Residues: CASALGVPTDTQYF. Based on the CDR3 plus reference TRBV5-1 and TRBJ2-3, the full variable domain is KAGVTQTPRYLIKTRGQQVTLSCSPISGHRSVSWYQQTPGQGLQFLFEYFSETQRNKGNFPGRFSGRQFSNSRSEMNVSTLELGDSALYLCASALGVPTDTQYFGPGTRLTVL.

CDR3 in amino acids: CASSLPAGTVGDTQYF. The CDR3, as DNA: TGTGCCAGCAGCTTACCCGCCGGGACAGTGGGAGATACGCAGTATTTT. V usage is TRBV5-4 and J usage is TRBJ2-3, with TRBD1 matching 7 bases. Germline lookup yields CDR1 SGHNT and CDR2 YYREEE (reference sequence). The CDR3 contains 16 residues. The trim removed 2 bases at V and 5 bases at J, leaving 11 bases unmatched.

This chain links TRBV10-3 with TRBJ1-3, with 7 positions matching TRBD1. The CDR3 loop spans 17 amino acids. The germline gives CDR1 ENHRY, CDR2 SYGVKD. Trimming took 3 bases from V and 7 from J; bases not matched to a gene: 15. CDR3 region: CAISDVTGVKAVNTIYF. CDR3 sequence (DNA): TGTGCCATCAGTGACGTAACAGGGGTCAAAGCGGTGAACACCATATATTTT.

The chain employs TRBV5-6 and TRBJ1-2; TRBD1 agrees at 7 bases. The V gene end was trimmed by 3 bases and the J gene end by 8 bases; junction bases not matched to a gene: 10. Germline V gives CDR1 SGHDT, CDR2 YYEEEE. This CDR3 has 14 residues. The CDR3 nucleotides read TGTGCCAGCAGCTCTGACAGGGTGATATGGGGCTACACCTTC. Protein sequence: CASSSDRVIWGYTF.

The rearrangement links TRBV4-1 to TRBJ2-5; the match to TRBD2 covers 11 bases. V lost 2 bases and J lost 3; bases outside the gene matches: 11. The CDR3 totals 18 residues. Germline V gene data show CDR1 as MGHRA and CDR2 as YSYEKL. CDR3 region: CASSQFPFVAGGKETQYF. The CDR3 DNA is TGCGCCAGCAGCCAATTCCCCTTTGTAGCGGGGGGGAAAGAGACCCAGTACTTC.

This chain links TRBV5-1 with TRBJ2-5, with TRBD1 identical over 8 bases. This CDR3 comprises 15 residues. CDR1 is SGHRS and CDR2 is YFSETQ in the germline V gene. Trimming at V came to 3 bases and at J to 4 bases, leaving 8 bases not matched to a gene. CDR3 in amino acids: CASSSLQGVIETQYF. The CDR3 DNA sequence: TGCGCCAGCAGCTCGCTACAGGGGGTAATAGAGACCCAGTACTTC.

The chain links TRBV29-1 to TRBJ2-1; tentative D call: TRBD1 (6 bases). CDR1 and CDR2 from the germline V gene are SQVTM and ANQGSEA. This CDR3 contains 10 residues. The V gene lost 7 bases and the J gene lost 6 bases, with 7 bases spanning the gap. CDR3 coding DNA: TGCAGCGGAGGGGGCAATGAGCAGTTCTTC. Residues: CSGGGNEQFF.

This CDR3 is CASSSGVESNQPQHF. The CDR3 region has the DNA TGTGCCAGCAGCTCAGGGGTAGAGAGCAATCAGCCCCAGCATTTT. This chain connects TRBV7-9 to TRBJ1-5, with D perhaps TRBD1 (6 bases). Germline values: CDR1 SEHNR, CDR2 FQNEAQ (reference sequence). The ends were cut back, 4 bases at V and 1 base at J, with 11 bases in the middle. This CDR3 contains 15 residues.

The chain recombines TRBV14 with TRBJ1-1, with 7 nucleotides matching TRBD1. Trimming removed 6 bases from V and 12 bases from J; junction bases left unmatched: 10. Germline lookup yields CDR1 SGHDN and CDR2 FVKESK. The CDR3 has 12 residues. CDR3: CASSRDRVGTFF. The CDR3 region has the DNA TGTGCCAGCAGTCGCGACAGGGTGGGAACTTTCTTT. Full variable domain (outside the CDR3, taken from reference TRBV14 and TRBJ1-1): EAGVTQFPSHSVIEKGQTVTLRCDPISGHDNLYWYRRVMGKEIKFLLHFVKESKQDESGMPNNRFLAERTGGTYSTLKVQPAELEDSGVYFCASSRDRVGTFFGQGTRLTVV.